This T cell receptor beta chain was recovered during a study of T cell clonality in common variable immunodeficiency. Findings and limits, study-wide: CVID subjects showed higher TCRbeta clonality than healthy controls.

Profiling relied on immunoSEQ multiplex PCR, and the TCRdb table lists in-frame clones only, not all of them. Sampling found tens of thousands of clones, none seen once. Trimming pared 2 bases from V and 8 bases from J, leaving 17 bases between. The CDR3 spans 15 residues. Germline V gene data show CDR1 as SGHRS and CDR2 as YFSETQ. This clone was counted only a few times. Its target is unknown. The read gets to within 3 residues of the CDR3 end, and the germline J gene fills in the rest. Sample: peripheral blood mononuclear cells. This TCR was sampled from a person between 18 and 69 years old in good health. The rearrangement joins TRBV5-1 to TRBJ2-1; tentative D call: TRBD1 (6 bases). This CDR3 reads CASSFSRGTADEQFF. The DNA read from the CDR3 is TGCGCCAGCAGCTTTTCCAGGGGAACGGCGGATGAG.